This TCR beta chain was recovered during a study of blood T cell repertoires in COVID-19. Across the whole study: Nucleic acid was either cDNA or gDNA, and it came from T cells, B-cell-depleted T cells, or PBMCs.

Profiling relied on immunoSEQ multiplex PCR, and the TCRdb table lists in-frame clones only, not all of them. The sample holds roughly 250,000 clones; 85% to 90% are singletons and the top ten take roughly 1.6%. Trimming removed 3 bases at V and 4 bases at J, with 24 bases between. Germline CDR1 is GTSNPN and CDR2 is SVGIG (reference sequence). This CDR3 region has 17 residues. Participant age was roughly 18 to 89 years, and participants resided in approximately 25 US areas. Cohort assignment relied on participant-reported clinical history. The J gene is TRBJ1-1, the V gene TRBV30; possibly TRBD1 for D (5 bases). Sequencing was done on a sample of PBMCs or T cells enriched from blood (not recorded which). The sequence derives from a woman between 50 and 59 years old who had recovered from COVID-19. The CDR3 is CAWSFLRGGVLGTEAFF. CDR3 DNA: TGTGCCTGGAGCTTCTTAAGAGGAGGGGTACTGGGCACTGAAGCTTTCTTT. Filled out from reference TRBV30 and TRBJ1-1, the complete variable domain reads SQTIHQWPATLVQPVGSPLSLECTVEGTSNPNLYWYRQAAGRGLQLLFYSVGIGQISSEVPQNLSASRPQDRQFILSSKKLLLSDSGFYLCAWSFLRGGVLGTEAFFGQGTRLTVV.